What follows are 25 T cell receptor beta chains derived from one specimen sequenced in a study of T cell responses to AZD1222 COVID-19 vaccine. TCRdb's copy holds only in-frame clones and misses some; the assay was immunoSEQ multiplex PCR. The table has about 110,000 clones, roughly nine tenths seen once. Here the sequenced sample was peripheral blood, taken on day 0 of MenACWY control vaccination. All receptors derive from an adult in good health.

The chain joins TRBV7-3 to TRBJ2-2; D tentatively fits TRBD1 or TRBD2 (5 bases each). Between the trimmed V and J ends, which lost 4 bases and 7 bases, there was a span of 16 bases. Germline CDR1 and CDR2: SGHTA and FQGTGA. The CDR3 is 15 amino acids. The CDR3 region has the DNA TGTGCCAGCAGCTCGCCGTCTGGGGCGGGCGGGGAGCTGTTTTTT. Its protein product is CASSSPSGAGGELFF.

CDR3: CASSLGGRALNTEAFF. CDR3 in DNA: TGTGCCAGCAGCTTAGGGGGCAGAGCATTGAACACTGAAGCTTTCTTT. This chain joins TRBV7-2 and TRBJ1-1; possibly TRBD1 for D (5 bases). CDR1 and CDR2 from the germline V gene are SGHTA and FQGNSA. The CDR3 sequence is 16 residues long. V lost 1 base and J lost 0, with 12 bases in between.

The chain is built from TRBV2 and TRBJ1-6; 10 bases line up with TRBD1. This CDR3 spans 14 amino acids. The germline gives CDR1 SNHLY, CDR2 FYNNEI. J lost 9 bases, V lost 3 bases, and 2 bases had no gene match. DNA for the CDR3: TGTGCCAGCAGTGAGAGGACAGGGGGTTCACCCCTCCACTTT. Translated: CASSERTGGSPLHF.

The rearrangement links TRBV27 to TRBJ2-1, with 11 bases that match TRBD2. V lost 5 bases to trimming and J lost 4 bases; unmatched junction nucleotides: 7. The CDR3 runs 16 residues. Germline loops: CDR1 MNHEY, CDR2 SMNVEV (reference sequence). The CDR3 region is CASSPPLAGGYNEQFF. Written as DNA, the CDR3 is TGTGCCAGCAGTCCGCCTCTAGCGGGGGGATACAATGAGCAGTTCTTC.

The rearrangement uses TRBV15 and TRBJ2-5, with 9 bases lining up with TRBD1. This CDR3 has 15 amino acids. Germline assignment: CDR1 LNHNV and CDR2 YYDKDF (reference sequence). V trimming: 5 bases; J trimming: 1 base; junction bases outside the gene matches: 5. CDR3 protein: CATSFRDRAQETQYF. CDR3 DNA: TGTGCCACCAGCTTCCGGGACAGGGCCCAAGAGACCCAGTACTTC.

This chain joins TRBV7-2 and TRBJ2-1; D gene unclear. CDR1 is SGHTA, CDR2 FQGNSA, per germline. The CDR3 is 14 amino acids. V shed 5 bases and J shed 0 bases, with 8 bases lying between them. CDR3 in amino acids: CASSLESSYNEQFF. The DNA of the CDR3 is TGTGCCAGCAGCCTAGAGAGCTCCTACAATGAGCAGTTCTTC.

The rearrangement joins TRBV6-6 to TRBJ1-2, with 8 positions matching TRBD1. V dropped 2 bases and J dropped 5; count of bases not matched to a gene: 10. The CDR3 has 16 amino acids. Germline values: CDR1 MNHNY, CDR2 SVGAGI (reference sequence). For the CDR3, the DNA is TGTGCCAGCAGTTACACAAGGGGACAGGTCCCTTATGGCTACACCTTC. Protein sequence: CASSYTRGQVPYGYTF.

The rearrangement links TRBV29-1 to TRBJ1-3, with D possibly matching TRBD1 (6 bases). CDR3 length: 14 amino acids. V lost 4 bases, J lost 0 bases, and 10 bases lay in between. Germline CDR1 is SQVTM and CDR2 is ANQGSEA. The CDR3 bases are TGCAGCGTTGGACAGGCGAGCTCTGGAAACACCATATATTTT. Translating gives CSVGQASSGNTIYF.

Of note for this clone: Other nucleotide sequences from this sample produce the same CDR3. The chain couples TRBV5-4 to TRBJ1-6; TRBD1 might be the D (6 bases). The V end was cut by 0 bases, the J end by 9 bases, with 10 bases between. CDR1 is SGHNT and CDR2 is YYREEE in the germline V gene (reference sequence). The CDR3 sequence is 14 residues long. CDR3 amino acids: CASSLAGGGSPLHF. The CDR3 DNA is TGTGCCAGCAGCTTGGCCGGGGGCGGTTCACCCCTCCACTTT.

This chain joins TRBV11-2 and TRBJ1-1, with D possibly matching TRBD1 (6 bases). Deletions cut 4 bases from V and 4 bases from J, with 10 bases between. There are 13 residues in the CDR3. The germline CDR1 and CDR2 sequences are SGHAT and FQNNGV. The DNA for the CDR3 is TGTGCCAGCAGCTCACAGGGTGGCACTGAAGCTTTCTTT. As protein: CASSSQGGTEAFF.

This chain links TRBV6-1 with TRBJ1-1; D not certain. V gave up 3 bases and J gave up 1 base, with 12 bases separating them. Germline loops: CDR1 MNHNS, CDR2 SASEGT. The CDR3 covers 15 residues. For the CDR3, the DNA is TGTGCCAGCAGTGAGGGATCAACGGGGAACACTGAAGCTTTCTTT. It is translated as CASSEGSTGNTEAFF.

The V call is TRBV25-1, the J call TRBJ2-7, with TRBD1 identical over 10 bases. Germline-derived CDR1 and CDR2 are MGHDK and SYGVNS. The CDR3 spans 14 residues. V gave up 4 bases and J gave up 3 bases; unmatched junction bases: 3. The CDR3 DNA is TGTGCCAGCAGTGTGGGACAGGGGCACTACGAGCAGTACTTC. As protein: CASSVGQGHYEQYF.

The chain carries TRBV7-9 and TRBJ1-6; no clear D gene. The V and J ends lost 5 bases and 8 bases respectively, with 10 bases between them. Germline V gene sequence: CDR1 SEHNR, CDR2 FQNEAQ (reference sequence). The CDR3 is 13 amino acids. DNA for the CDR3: TGTGCCAGCAGCCCCATTGCGGATTCACCCCTCCACTTT. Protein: CASSPIADSPLHF. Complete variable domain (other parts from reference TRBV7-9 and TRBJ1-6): DTGVSQNPRHKITKRGQNVTFRCDPISEHNRLYWYRQTLGQGPEFLTYFQNEAQLEKSRLLSDRFSAERPKGSFSTLEIQRTEQGDSAMYLCASSPIADSPLHFGNGTRLTVT.

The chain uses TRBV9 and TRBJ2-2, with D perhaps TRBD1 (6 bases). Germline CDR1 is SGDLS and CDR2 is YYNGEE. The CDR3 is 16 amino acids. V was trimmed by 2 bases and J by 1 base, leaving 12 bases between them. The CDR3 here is CASSVTGHVNTGELFF. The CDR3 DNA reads TGTGCCAGCAGCGTCACGGGACACGTGAACACCGGGGAGCTGTTTTTT. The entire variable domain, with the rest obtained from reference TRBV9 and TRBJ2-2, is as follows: DSGVTQTPKHLITATGQRVTLRCSPRSGDLSVYWYQQSLDQGLQFLIQYYNGEERAKGNILERFSAQQFPDLHSELNLSSLELGDSALYFCASSVTGHVNTGELFFGEGSRLTVL.

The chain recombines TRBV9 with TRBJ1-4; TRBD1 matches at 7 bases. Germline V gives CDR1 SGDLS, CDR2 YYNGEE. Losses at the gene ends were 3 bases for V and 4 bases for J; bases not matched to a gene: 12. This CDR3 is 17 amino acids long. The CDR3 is CASSEGRQGLSNEKLFF. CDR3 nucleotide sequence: TGTGCCAGCAGCGAGGGGAGACAGGGACTAAGTAATGAAAAACTGTTTTTT.

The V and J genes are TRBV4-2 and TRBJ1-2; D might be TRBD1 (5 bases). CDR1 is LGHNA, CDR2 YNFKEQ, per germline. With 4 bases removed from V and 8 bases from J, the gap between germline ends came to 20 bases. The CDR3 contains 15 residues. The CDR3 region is CASSPEAGTSGGYTF. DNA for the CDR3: TGTGCCAGCAGCCCCGAGGCGGGGACGTCAGGGGGCTACACCTTC.

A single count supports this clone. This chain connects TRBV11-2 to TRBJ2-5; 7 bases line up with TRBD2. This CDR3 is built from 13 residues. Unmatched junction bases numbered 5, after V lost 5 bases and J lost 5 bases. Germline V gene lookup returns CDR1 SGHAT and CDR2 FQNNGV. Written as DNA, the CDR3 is TGTGCCAGCAGCGTCGGGGGAGGGGAGACCCAGTACTTC. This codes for CASSVGGGETQYF.

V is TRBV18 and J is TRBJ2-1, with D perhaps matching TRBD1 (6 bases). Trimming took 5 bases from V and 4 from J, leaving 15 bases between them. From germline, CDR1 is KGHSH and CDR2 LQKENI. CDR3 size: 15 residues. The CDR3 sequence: CASSGPGHQYNEQFF. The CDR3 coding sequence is TGTGCCAGCTCAGGGCCGGGACACCAATACAATGAGCAGTTCTTC.

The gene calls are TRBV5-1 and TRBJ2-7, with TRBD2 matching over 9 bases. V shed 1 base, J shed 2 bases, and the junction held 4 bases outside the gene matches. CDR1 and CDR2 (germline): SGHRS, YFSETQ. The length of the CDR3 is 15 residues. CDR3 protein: CASSLSGGGAYEQYF. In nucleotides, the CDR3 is TGCGCCAGCAGCTTGTCGGGCGGGGGGGCCTACGAGCAGTACTTC.

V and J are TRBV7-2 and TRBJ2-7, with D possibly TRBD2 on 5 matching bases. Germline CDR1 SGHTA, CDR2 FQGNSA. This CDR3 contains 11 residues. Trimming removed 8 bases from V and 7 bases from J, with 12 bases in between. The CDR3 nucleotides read TGTGCCAGCGGCCGATGGGAGGAGCAGTACTTC. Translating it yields CASGRWEEQYF.

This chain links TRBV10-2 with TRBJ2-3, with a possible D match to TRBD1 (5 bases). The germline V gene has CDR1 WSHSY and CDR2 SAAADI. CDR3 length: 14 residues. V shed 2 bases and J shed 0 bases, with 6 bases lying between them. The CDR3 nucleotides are TGCGCCAGCAGTGAGGGGGCCAGCACAGATACGCAGTATTTT. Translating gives CASSEGASTDTQYF.

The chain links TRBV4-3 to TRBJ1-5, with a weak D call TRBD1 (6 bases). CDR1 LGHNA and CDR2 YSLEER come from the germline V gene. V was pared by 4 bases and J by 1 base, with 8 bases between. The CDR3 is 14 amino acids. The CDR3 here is CASSPTGSNQPQHF. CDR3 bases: TGCGCCAGCAGCCCAACAGGGAGCAATCAGCCCCAGCATTTT.

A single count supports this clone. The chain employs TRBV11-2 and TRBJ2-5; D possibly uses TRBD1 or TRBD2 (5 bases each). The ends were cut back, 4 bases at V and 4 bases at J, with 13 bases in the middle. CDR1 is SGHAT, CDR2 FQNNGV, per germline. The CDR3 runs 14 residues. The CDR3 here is CASSYWGSGETQYF. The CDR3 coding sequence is TGTGCCAGCAGCTATTGGGGGTCGGGAGAGACCCAGTACTTC.

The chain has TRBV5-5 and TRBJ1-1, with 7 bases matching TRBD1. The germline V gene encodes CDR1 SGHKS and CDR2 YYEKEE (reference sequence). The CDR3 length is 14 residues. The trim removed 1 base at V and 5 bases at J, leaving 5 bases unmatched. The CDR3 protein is CASSLFQGETEAFF. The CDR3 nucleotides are TGTGCCAGCAGCTTGTTTCAGGGGGAGACTGAAGCTTTCTTT.

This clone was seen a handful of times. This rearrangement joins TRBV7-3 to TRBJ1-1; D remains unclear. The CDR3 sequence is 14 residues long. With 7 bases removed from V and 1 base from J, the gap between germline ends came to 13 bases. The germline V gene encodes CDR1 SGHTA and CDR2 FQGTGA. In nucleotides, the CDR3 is TGTGCCAGCACCGAGGGTGTTGGGAACACTGAAGCTTTCTTT. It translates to CASTEGVGNTEAFF.